This is a list of T cell receptor beta chains from one sample in a study of cytomegalovirus exposure and HLA in healthy donors. Here immunoSEQ multiplex PCR was the method, and the copy in TCRdb shows in-frame clones only, minus some. The table lists some 150,000 clones, approximately 89% of them singletons. The sample was PBMCs. These receptors all come from a woman aged 18 to 35 in good health and CMV-seropositive. The CDR3 runs from the conserved cysteine through the conserved F or W. D genes are given only for firm matches. Clone size is given for some rows only: seen once, a few or many times, or a class if the clone is expanded.

.,TRBJ2-5,TRBV6-6,.,CASSLRTTQETQYF,TGTGCCAGCAGCCTTAGGACAACACAAGAGACCCAGTACTTC
.,TRBJ1-5,TRBV7-9,.,CASSLIDQPQHF,TGTGCCAGCAGCTTAATAGATCAGCCCCAGCATTTT
.,TRBJ2-1,TRBV20-1,.,CSAPPRNEQFF,TGCAGTGCCCCGCCGAGGAATGAGCAGTTCTTC
once,TRBJ2-5,TRBV11-3,.,CASSLDRWSQTQYF,TGTGCCAGCAGCTTAGACCGGTGGTCGCAGACCCAGTACTTC
few,TRBJ1-5,TRBV5-1,.,CASSPGGGQPQHF,TGCGCCAGCAGCCCGGGTGGTGGACAGCCCCAGCATTTT
once,TRBJ2-1,TRBV7-8,TRBD1,CASSSGTGDNEQFF,TGTGCCAGCAGCTCCGGGACAGGGGACAATGAGCAGTTCTTC
.,TRBJ2-2,TRBV11-2,.,CASSLGARNTGELFF,TGTGCCAGCAGCTTAGGGGCCAGGAACACCGGGGAGCTGTTTTTT
.,TRBJ2-7,TRBV5-4,.,CASSFPGTNYEQYF,TGTGCCAGCAGCTTCCCCGGGACAAACTACGAGCAGTACTTC
.,TRBJ2-1,TRBV6-5,.,CASRPTGGTYNEQFF,TGTGCCAGCAGACCTACGGGGGGCACCTACAATGAGCAGTTCTTC
few,TRBJ1-2,TRBV30,.,CAWSLTGLGEGYTF,TGTGCCTGGAGCCTGACAGGCCTCGGGGAGGGCTACACCTTC
.,TRBJ1-6,TRBV27,TRBD1,CASSSRSGGRGSPLHF,TGTGCCAGCAGTAGTCGTTCAGGGGGCCGGGGTTCACCCCTCCACTTT
many,TRBJ2-3,TRBV28,TRBD1,CGTGTTDTQYF,TGCGGGACAGGGACCACAGATACGCAGTATTTT
.,TRBJ2-6,TRBV19,.,CASSIWGPGQLGTGANVLTF,TGTGCCAGTAGTATATGGGGGCCCGGGCAGCTGGGGACTGGGGCCAACGTCCTGACTTTC
.,TRBJ2-7,TRBV6-1,.,CASSEGLAYEQYF,TGTGCCAGCAGTGAGGGCCTCGCCTACGAGCAGTACTTC
.,TRBJ1-2,TRBV29-1,.,CSVEDLETLAGVGYTF,TGCAGCGTTGAAGATCTAGAGACGTTAGCCGGAGTCGGCTACACCTTC
.,TRBJ2-7,TRBV5-4,.,CASSLSGRTSRPYEQYF,TGTGCCAGCAGCTTGTCCGGTCGGACATCGCGCCCCTACGAGCAGTACTTC
.,TRBJ1-4,TRBV25-1,.,CASSEYNRDEKLFF,TGTGCCAGCAGTGAATATAATAGAGATGAAAAACTGTTTTTT
.,TRBJ2-7,TRBV5-1,TRBD1,CASSPGGTGGIYEQYF,TGCGCCAGCAGCCCGGGAGGGACAGGGGGCATCTACGAGCAGTACTTC
.,TRBJ1-1,TRBV30,.,CAWSAPDLLNTEAFF,TGTGCCTGGAGTGCTCCAGATTTGTTGAACACTGAAGCTTTCTTT
.,TRBJ2-2,TRBV4-3,.,CASSQEGPGSAGELFF,TGCGCCAGCAGCCAAGAGGGGCCAGGGTCAGCCGGGGAGCTGTTTTTT
.,TRBJ2-2,TRBV5-4,TRBD2,CASSPHAGGNTGELFF,TGTGCCAGCAGCCCGCATGCGGGGGGTAACACCGGGGAGCTGTTTTTT
once,TRBJ1-6,TRBV27,TRBD1,CASSLEDRGNSPLHF,TGTGCCAGCAGTTTAGAGGACAGGGGCAATTCACCCCTCCACTTT
.,TRBJ2-7,TRBV12-5,.,CASGPNYEQYF,TGTGCTAGTGGTCCAAACTACGAGCAGTACTTC
.,TRBJ1-6,TRBV30,.,CAWRGPGGDSPLHF,TGTGCCTGGAGAGGACCTGGGGGGGATTCACCCCTCCACTTT
.,TRBJ2-7,TRBV7-7,TRBD1,CASSLGQGAFYEQYF,TGTGCCAGCAGCTTAGGGCAGGGGGCTTTCTACGAGCAGTACTTC
.,TRBJ1-1,TRBV10-1,TRBD1,CASSRPGTGIEEAFF,TGCGCCAGCAGTCGTCCCGGGACAGGGATCGAGGAAGCTTTCTTT
.,TRBJ2-7,TRBV6-5,TRBD2,CASSYVAGSYEQYF,TGTGCCAGCAGTTACGTAGCGGGGTCCTACGAGCAGTACTTC
few,TRBJ2-7,TRBV7-6,TRBD2,CASSIDGTKQYF,TGTGCCAGCAGCATAGACGGGACTAAGCAGTACTTC